The rows below give T cell receptor beta chains drawn from one sample of a study of T cells in Graves' hyperthyroidism and ophthalmopathy. TCRdb called the multiplex PCR reads again in MiXCR, with one record for every CDR3 protein. The sample records about 640,000 distinct CDR3 sequences, less than 25% being singletons. Sequencing was done on a sample of blood. The origin of the receptors is a man aged 25-45 years with Graves' ophthalmopathy. CDR3s include the opening cysteine and the closing phenylalanine or tryptophan. A D gene is named only where the DNA matches it firmly. Clone size is stated in some rows and not others, as once, few, many or a class when expanded.

>TRBV10-3|TRBJ2-5|few|TRBD2
TGTGCCGCGCGGGAGGTCAATGAGGGGACCCAGTACTTC
CAAREVNEGTQYF
>TRBV18|TRBJ1-3|-|TRBD1
TGTGCCAGCTCACCACCGGGACAGCCTGGAAACACCATATATTTT
CASSPPGQPGNTIYF
>TRBV3-1|TRBJ1-2|-|-
TGTGCCAGCAGCCAAGATTGGGCAGGGGTAGGCTACACCTTC
CASSQDWAGVGYTF
>TRBV5-8|TRBJ2-7|few|-
TGTGCCAGCAGCCCGGATACCCAGACTGTACGCCCCTACGAGCAGTACTTC
CASSPDTQTVRPYEQYF
>TRBV29-1|TRBJ2-3|-|-
TGCAGCGTTGCGAGCACAGATACGCAGTATTTT
CSVASTDTQYF
>TRBV5-1|TRBJ1-1|-|-
TGCGCCAGCAGCACGCCAGGAACTGGGATGATGAACACTGAAGCTTTCTTT
CASSTPGTGMMNTEAFF
>TRBV5-6|TRBJ2-7|once|-
TGTGCCAGCAGCTTAGGGTCCGGGCAGTACTTC
CASSLGSGQYF
>TRBV20-1|TRBJ2-2|-|TRBD2
TGCAGTGCTGAGCCGGGACTAGCGGGAGGGCCTCGCACCGGGGAGCTGTTTTTT
CSAEPGLAGGPRTGELFF
>TRBV30|TRBJ1-4|few|-
TGTGCCTGGAGCAAGCCAGTTAATGAAAAACTGTTTTTT
CAWSKPVNEKLFF
>TRBV20-1|TRBJ1-5|-|-
TGCAGTGCTAGTAGGGGGATGGGATACAATCAGCCCCAGCATTTT
CSASRGMGYNQPQHF
>TRBV2|TRBJ1-1|many|-
TGTGCCAGCAGTGATAACTTTCAGACTGAAGCTTTCTTT
CASSDNFQTEAFF
>TRBV20-1|TRBJ2-2|few|-
TGCAGTGCTAGGAACAGCTTCAACACCGGGGAGCTGTTTTTT
CSARNSFNTGELFF
>TRBV12-3/TRBV12-4|TRBJ2-6|-|TRBD1
TGTGCCAGCAGTTCCTGGGACAGCCCTATCTCTGGGGCCAACGTCCTGACTTTC
CASSSWDSPISGANVLTF
>TRBV10-3|TRBJ1-2|few|-
TGTGCCATCAGTTTAGGGGATTATGGCTACACCTTC
CAISLGDYGYTF
>TRBV20-1|TRBJ2-7|many|TRBD1
TGCAGTGCTAGAAGGACAGGGAGCGGCGAGCAGTACTTC
CSARRTGSGEQYF
>TRBV29-1|TRBJ1-1|-|-
TGCAGCGTTGCCCCCCGTGGCGTGAACACTGAAGCTTTCTTT
CSVAPRGVNTEAFF
>TRBV10-3|TRBJ2-5|many|-
TGTGCCATCAGTGAACTTCCAGGGGCCCAGTACTTC
CAISELPGAQYF
>TRBV11-3|TRBJ2-6|few|-
TGTGCCAGCAGCCCCCGGGACGGGGGCTCTGGGGCCAACGTCCTGACTTTC
CASSPRDGGSGANVLTF
>TRBV2|TRBJ1-1|many|TRBD1
TGTGCCAGCAGGGGGGGGGACAGTGCTTTCTTT
CASRGGDSAFF
>TRBV11-2|TRBJ2-5|few|-
TGTGCCAGCAGCCCAACAGGGCCGGAGACCCAGTACTTC
CASSPTGPETQYF
>TRBV20-1|TRBJ1-1|many|-
TGCAGTTCCCGGGGGGACACTGAAGCTTTCTTT
CSSRGDTEAFF
>TRBV4-2|TRBJ2-3|many|-
TGTGCCAGCAGCCAAGATCTGGCAGATACGCAGTATTTT
CASSQDLADTQYF
>TRBV29-1|TRBJ1-1|few|-
TGCAGCGTTGTCCCGAACACTGAAGCTTTCTTT
CSVVPNTEAFF
>TRBV29-1|TRBJ2-7|few|-
TGCAGCGCATTGACAGAATCCTACGAGCAGTACTTC
CSALTESYEQYF
>TRBV5-6|TRBJ2-1|few|TRBD2
TGTGCCAGCAGCGCGTTAGCGGGTTTCTACAATGAGCAGTTCTTC
CASSALAGFYNEQFF
>TRBV6-1|TRBJ2-3|-|TRBD2
TGTGCCAGCAGTGATCCCCGGGAGCGGGAGGATACGCAGTATTTT
CASSDPREREDTQYF
>TRBV20-1|TRBJ2-7|-|-
TGCAGTGCTAGAGATCCGGGAGCCCACTACGAGCAGTACTTC
CSARDPGAHYEQYF
>TRBV19|TRBJ2-1|-|TRBD2
TGTGCCAGTAGTATAGGATCTGGGATAGCGGGGAACAATGAGCAGTTCTTC
CASSIGSGIAGNNEQFF
>TRBV5-1|TRBJ1-1|many|-
TGCGCCAGCAGCTTGGAGGGGTTGGCAGGGAAATCCACTGAAGCTTTCTTT
CASSLEGLAGKSTEAFF
>TRBV24-1|TRBJ2-1|-|-
TGTGCCACCCAGGGGTACAATGAGCAGTTCTTC
CATQGYNEQFF
>TRBV6-1|TRBJ2-6|-|-
TGTGCCACCCCGTCCGGGGCCGGCTCTGGGGCCAACGTCCTGACTTTC
CATPSGAGSGANVLTF
>TRBV6-1|TRBJ2-1|few|TRBD1
TGTGCCAGCAGTGAAGCAGGGGGCGCAGTAGCCTACAATGAGCAGTTCTTC
CASSEAGGAVAYNEQFF
>TRBV12-3/TRBV12-4|TRBJ1-1|few|TRBD1
TGTGCCAGCAGTTTAGCCCGGACAGGTGAAGCTTTCTTT
CASSLARTGEAFF
>TRBV7-8|TRBJ2-3|few|-
TGTACCAGCAGCCCAGGGACAAGACCCACAGATACGCAGTATTTT
CTSSPGTRPTDTQYF
>TRBV28|TRBJ2-7|many|-
TGTGCCAGCAGGTGGGGCAGGGGAAGCTCCTACGAGCAGTACTTC
CASRWGRGSSYEQYF
>TRBV29-1|TRBJ2-1|-|-
TGCAGCGTACAATTGTACAATGAGCAGTTCTTC
CSVQLYNEQFF
>TRBV12-3/TRBV12-4|TRBJ2-7|-|TRBD2
TGTGCCAGCAGTTTCGGACTAGCGGGAGACGAGCAGTACTTC
CASSFGLAGDEQYF
>TRBV5-1|TRBJ2-5|-|-
TGCGCCAGCAGCGTCCAACCCCAAGAGACCCAGTACTTC
CASSVQPQETQYF
>TRBV28|TRBJ1-5|few|-
TGTGCCAGCAGTCAAGGGACAAGAAATCAGCCCCAGCATTTT
CASSQGTRNQPQHF
>TRBV7-2|TRBJ2-1|many|TRBD2
TGTGCCAGCAGCTTAGTTAGCGGGAGTGGCAATGAGCAGTTCTTC
CASSLVSGSGNEQFF
>TRBV5-1|TRBJ1-1|-|-
TGCGCCGGCAGCTGGGGGGGGGGGAGGAACACTGAAGCTTTCTTT
CAGSWGGGRNTEAFF
>TRBV5-1|TRBJ2-2|few|-
TGCGCCAGCAGCTTCGGAAGACCGGGACCAACGAACACCGGGGAGCTGTTTTTT
CASSFGRPGPTNTGELFF
>TRBV5-4|TRBJ2-3|-|TRBD2
TGTGCCAGCAGCTTGGTCTTTAGCGGGGTGCGCACAGATACGCAGTATTTT
CASSLVFSGVRTDTQYF
>TRBV5-6|TRBJ2-1|few|TRBD2
TGTGCCAGCAGCCAAGCGGGCGGGAGCTTCTACAATGAGCAGTTCTTC
CASSQAGGSFYNEQFF
>TRBV28|TRBJ2-3|-|TRBD1
TGTGCCAGCAGGCCGCAGGGGGCGCGGGCAGATACGCAGTATTTT
CASRPQGARADTQYF
>TRBV7-9|TRBJ2-5|few|-
TGTGCCAGCAGCCCACCGAAAGGCTTAGAGACCCAGTACTTC
CASSPPKGLETQYF
>TRBV6-5|TRBJ1-5|-|-
TGTGCCAGCAGTTACGGTGCCAGGGAGGGCAATCAGCCCCAGCATTTT
CASSYGAREGNQPQHF
>TRBV7-2|TRBJ2-5|many|-
TGTGCCAGCAGCTCCGGGACCCGTGGGGAGACCCAGTACTTC
CASSSGTRGETQYF
>TRBV7-9|TRBJ2-2|few|TRBD1
TGTGCTAGCAGCCCGACCCCCGGGACAGGGAACACCGGGGAGCTGTTTTTT
CASSPTPGTGNTGELFF